Listed below are T cell receptor beta chains from one sample, sequenced in a study of shared clonotypes between healthy human individuals. Sequencing used immunoSEQ multiplex PCR; TCRdb keeps in-frame clones, though not all of them. The profile shows roughly 1 million clones, roughly 70% of them singletons. The sample comprised memory CD4+ T cells sorted from blood. The receptor set was obtained from a man in his late teens or twenties in good health. The CDR3 runs from the conserved cysteine through the conserved F or W. D genes are given only for firm matches. Where a row states a size, it is once, few, many or the class of an expanded clone; other rows omit it.

.	TRBV11-2	TRBJ1-1	.	TGTGCCAGCAGCCCTTCGGGGGGGCGTCAACTAGCTTTCTTT	CASSPSGGRQLAFF
.	TRBV30	TRBJ1-4	.	TGTGCCTGGAGCTTTTCAGCCGGGACGGCACTAAAACTGTTTTTT	CAWSFSAGTALKLFF
.	TRBV6-6	TRBJ2-1	once	TGTGCCAGCGATTGGGGCAGGGAGAATGAGCAGTTCTTC	CASDWGRENEQFF
.	TRBV7-6	TRBJ2-5	.	TGTGCCAGCAGCTTGCGGGACACCCTTGTCCAAGAGACCCAGTACTTC	CASSLRDTLVQETQYF
.	TRBV18	TRBJ2-7	few	TGTGCCAGCTCACAGGACGGGAGCTCCTACGAGCAGTACTTC	CASSQDGSSYEQYF
TRBD2	TRBV5-1	TRBJ2-5	.	TGCGCCAGCAGCCCAGGACTAGCGGGGGTTCGAGAGACCCAGTACTTC	CASSPGLAGVRETQYF
TRBD1	TRBV28	TRBJ1-6	.	TGTGCCAGCAGTTTAAGGGACAGGGACGGTTCACCCCTCCACTTT	CASSLRDRDGSPLHF
.	TRBV2	TRBJ1-2	.	TGTGCCAGCAGTGATTCGAAAATGGGCTATGGCTACACCTTC	CASSDSKMGYGYTF
.	TRBV4-1	TRBJ2-1	.	TGCGCCAGCAGCCAAGATAGGGTCAGGGCGGCTGAGCAGTTCTTC	CASSQDRVRAAEQFF
.	TRBV4-1	TRBJ2-1	.	TGCGCCAGCAGCCAAGGGCGGGGCGCCACAGATGAGCAGTTCTTC	CASSQGRGATDEQFF
.	TRBV7-2	TRBJ2-5	.	TGTGCCAGCAGCTGGGGGACGGCCCGAGAGACCCAGTACTTC	CASSWGTARETQYF
.	TRBV5-6	TRBJ2-5	.	TGTGCCAGCAGCTTGGGGGCTCAGGGCCTCCAAGAGACCCAGTACTTC	CASSLGAQGLQETQYF
.	TRBV6-4	TRBJ2-7	.	TGTGCCAGCAGTGAGCCCCCCCCTTGGCGATACGATACGGCTGGCGAGCAGTACTTC	CASSEPPPWRYDTAGEQYF
.	TRBV6-6	TRBJ2-2	.	TGTGCCAGCCATCCGCGGGGAGTCGGTTCCGGGGAGCTGTTTTTT	CASHPRGVGSGELFF
.	TRBV5-1	TRBJ2-7	.	TGCGCCAGCAGCTTGGAGCCGCTCGAGCAGTACTTC	CASSLEPLEQYF
.	TRBV7-9	TRBJ2-1	once	TGTGCCAGCAGCTTAGCTAGCGGAACCTACAATGAGCAGTTCTTC	CASSLASGTYNEQFF
TRBD2	TRBV6-5	TRBJ2-7	.	TGTGCCAGCAGGGGTACGGGCGGGAGGACCTACGAGCAGTACTTC	CASRGTGGRTYEQYF
.	TRBV18	TRBJ1-1	.	TGTGCCAGCTCAGGGGGGACCCTGAACACTGAAGCTTTCTTT	CASSGGTLNTEAFF
.	TRBV7-9	TRBJ2-3	.	TGTGCCAGCAGCGTTCGAGATACGCAGTATTTT	CASSVRDTQYF
.	TRBV6-1	TRBJ1-1	.	TGTGCCAGCAGGGTTGGCACTGAAGCTTTCTTT	CASRVGTEAFF
.	TRBV5-1	TRBJ1-6	.	TGCGCCAGCAGCTCGAGCAGCGACTATAATTCACCCCTCCACTTT	CASSSSSDYNSPLHF
.	TRBV2	TRBJ2-7	.	TGTGCCAGCACGCGCGGACCCTACGAGCAGTACTTC	CASTRGPYEQYF
.	TRBV10-3	TRBJ2-3	.	TGTGCCACCTCTCGGGGGAGCACAGATACGCAGTATTTT	CATSRGSTDTQYF
.	TRBV2	TRBJ2-1	.	TGTGCCAGCATTACGGCAGCCTTTCCCGAGCAGTTCTTC	CASITAAFPEQFF
TRBD1	TRBV19	TRBJ2-7	.	TGTGCCAGTAGTCCACCGGGACAGGGGTATGTCGAGCAGTACTTC	CASSPPGQGYVEQYF
TRBD1	TRBV20-1	TRBJ1-2	.	TGCAGTGCCAAGACAGGGGAGGGGAGGACCTTC	CSAKTGEGRTF
.	TRBV11-2	TRBJ2-1	.	TGTGCCAGCAGCCAGGGGTACTCCGTAAACAATGAGCAGTTCTTC	CASSQGYSVNNEQFF
.	TRBV7-9	TRBJ2-4	.	TGTGCCAGCAGCTTAGGTTCTAAAACCAAAAACATTCAGTACTTC	CASSLGSKTKNIQYF
TRBD1	TRBV30	TRBJ2-2	once	TGTGCCTGGAGTGTAGACAGGGGCACCGGGGAGCTGTTTTTT	CAWSVDRGTGELFF
TRBD1	TRBV2	TRBJ1-4	many	TGTGCCAGCAGAACCGGGACAGGGGGAGAAAAACTGTTTTTT	CASRTGTGGEKLFF
.	TRBV7-6	TRBJ1-1	.	TGTGCCAGCAGCTTAGGTTTGTGGGGGACTGAAGCTTTCTTT	CASSLGLWGTEAFF
TRBD1	TRBV6-6	TRBJ1-2	.	TGTGCCAGCAGTTACAAGAACAGGGGGAACAACTATGGCTACACCTTC	CASSYKNRGNNYGYTF
TRBD1	TRBV5-8	TRBJ2-7	once	TGTGCCAGCAGCCCTAAGGGACAGGGTAAGATAGGCGAGCAGTACTTC	CASSPKGQGKIGEQYF
.	TRBV10-1	TRBJ2-7	few	TGCGCCAGCAGTGAGTTCTTGGACGGTTACGAGCAGTACTTC	CASSEFLDGYEQYF
TRBD1	TRBV5-5	TRBJ1-5	.	TGTGCCAGCAGCCCCGTAGGGGGCGGCGGGGGTCAGCCCCAGCATTTT	CASSPVGGGGGQPQHF
.	TRBV4-1	TRBJ2-7	few	TGCGCCAGCAGCCCCCCAATGACGGAGGAGCAGTACTTC	CASSPPMTEEQYF
.	TRBV19	TRBJ1-1	.	TGTGCCAGTAGTACTTGGGGTGAGGGGCAGGAAGCTTTCTTT	CASSTWGEGQEAFF